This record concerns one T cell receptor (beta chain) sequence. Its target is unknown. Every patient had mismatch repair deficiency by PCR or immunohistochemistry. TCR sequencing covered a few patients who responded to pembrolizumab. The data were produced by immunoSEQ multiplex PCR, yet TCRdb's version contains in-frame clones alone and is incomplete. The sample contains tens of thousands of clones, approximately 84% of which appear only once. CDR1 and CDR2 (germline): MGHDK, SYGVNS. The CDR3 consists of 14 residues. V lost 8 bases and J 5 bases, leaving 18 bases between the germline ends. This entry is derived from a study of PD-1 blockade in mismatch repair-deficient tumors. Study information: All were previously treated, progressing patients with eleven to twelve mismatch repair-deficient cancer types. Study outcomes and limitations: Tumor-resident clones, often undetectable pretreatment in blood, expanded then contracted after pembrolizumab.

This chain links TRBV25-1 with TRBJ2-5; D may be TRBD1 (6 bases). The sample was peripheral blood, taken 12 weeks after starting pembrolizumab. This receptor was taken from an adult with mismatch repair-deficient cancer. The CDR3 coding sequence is TGTGCCAGCCAAAGCCCAGGGGATTTGGAGACCCAGTACTTC. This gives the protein CASQSPGDLETQYF. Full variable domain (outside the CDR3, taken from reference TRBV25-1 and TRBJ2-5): EADIYQTPRYLVIGTGKKITLECSQTMGHDKMYWYQQDPGMELHLIHYSYGVNSTEKGDLSSESTVSRIRTEHFPLTLESARPSHTSQYLCASQSPGDLETQYFGPGTRLLVL.